The 8 T cell receptor beta chains in this list originate from one sample, sequenced in a study of shared clonotypes between healthy human individuals. It was CD45RO-negative cells, positively selected for CCR7, that made up naive CD8 cells, with terminally differentiated effector memory CD45RA+ cells excluded. Profiling relied on immunoSEQ multiplex PCR, and the TCRdb table lists in-frame clones only, not all of them. The sample holds under 2,000,000 clones; roughly 94% are singletons and the top ten take around 1.2%. Sequenced material: naive CD8+ T cells sorted from blood. These receptor sequences come from a man aged 18 to 29 in good health.

CDR3 sequence: CASSQDLPTYNEQFF. CDR3 nucleotide sequence: TGCGCCAGCAGCCAAGATCTCCCCACGTACAATGAGCAGTTCTTC. The genes are TRBV4-3 and TRBJ2-1; D not certain. Trimming removed 0 bases from V and 4 bases from J, with 10 bases in between. Germline V CDR1 and CDR2: LGHNA, YSLEER. This CDR3 is built from 15 residues.

The chain recombines TRBV25-1 with TRBJ1-2, with D uncertain. This CDR3 has 14 amino acids. The V and J ends lost 1 base and 4 bases respectively, with 10 bases between them. CDR1 and CDR2 from the germline V gene are MGHDK and SYGVNS. DNA of the CDR3: TGTGCCAGCAGTGAATTAGGCAAGTCCTATGGCTACACCTTC. Encoded protein: CASSELGKSYGYTF.

The gene calls are TRBV6-1 and TRBJ1-1; D gene ambiguous. Germline V gives CDR1 MNHNS, CDR2 SASEGT. The V and J ends lost 2 bases and 3 bases respectively, with 10 bases between them. CDR3 size: 14 residues. The CDR3 loop is CASSEIGLDTEAFF. The DNA of the CDR3 is TGTGCCAGCAGTGAAATTGGGCTGGACACTGAAGCTTTCTTT.

In regard to this clone: The same CDR3 can be traced to other DNA sequences in this sample. The chain recombines TRBV27 with TRBJ1-5; D possibly corresponds to TRBD1 (5 bases). V lost 5 bases and J 0 bases, leaving 17 bases between the germline ends. Germline CDR1 is MNHEY and CDR2 is SMNVEV (reference sequence). The CDR3 has 17 amino acids. CDR3 bases: TGTGCCAGCAGTCCCTCCGTAGGGGACTATAGCAATCAGCCCCAGCATTTT. As protein: CASSPSVGDYSNQPQHF.

The chain couples TRBV28 to TRBJ2-3; the D gene could be TRBD1 or TRBD2 (5 bases each). From germline, CDR1 is MDHEN and CDR2 SYDVKM. This CDR3 is 13 amino acids long. Trimming took off 8 bases at V and 5 bases at J, with 14 bases between the two ends. The CDR3 nucleotides read TGTGCCAGCTCCTCCGGGACCGGAGATACGCAGTATTTT. It is translated as CASSSGTGDTQYF.

This sequence joins TRBV7-2 and TRBJ2-3, with D maybe TRBD1 (5 bases). The CDR3 spans 17 residues. Germline CDR1 is SGHTA and CDR2 is FQGNSA. The ends were cut back, 1 base at V and 3 bases at J, with 17 bases in the middle. The CDR3 DNA sequence: TGTGCCAGCAGCTTAGAAGGTTCCAGCAGGGCTACAGATACGCAGTATTTT. Amino acid sequence: CASSLEGSSRATDTQYF.

The gene calls are TRBV6-5 and TRBJ2-1; D ambiguous. The germline V gene encodes CDR1 MNHEY and CDR2 SVGAGI. The CDR3 length is 15 residues. V gave up 0 bases and J gave up 4 bases, with 10 bases separating them. The CDR3 nucleotides read TGTGCCAGCAGTTACTCGAGTTCCAAATACAATGAGCAGTTCTTC. Amino acids: CASSYSSSKYNEQFF.

This chain joins TRBV7-2 and TRBJ1-5; D perhaps matches TRBD1 (5 bases). V lost 5 bases, J lost 2 bases, and 13 bases lay in between. The CDR3 runs to 15 residues. Germline values: CDR1 SGHTA, CDR2 FQGNSA. CDR3 bases: TGTGCCAGCAGCATCGTCCTGGGGGGCAATCAGCCCCAGCATTTT. As protein: CASSIVLGGNQPQHF.